The 18 T cell receptor beta chains reported below all come from one sample, sequenced in a study of blood T cell repertoires in COVID-19 (dated by TCRdb to 2020 to 2022). Preparation of the library involved the immunoSEQ multiplex PCR assay. TCRdb retrieved this table from immuneACCESS and kept in-frame rearrangements only. Not all clones are present; in checked studies, unresolved V genes account for under half, and no reason is known for the remainder. This sample gives approximately 15,000 clones in total; approximately 91% of them show up just once. The ten biggest clones cover 2.4% of the sample. The sequencing input was peripheral blood. Source of these receptors: a woman aged 65 to 85 in a cohort sampled during active or convalescent COVID-19.

V usage is TRBV7-8 and J usage is TRBJ1-2; D possibly corresponds to TRBD1 (6 bases). The CDR3 length is 13 residues. Trimming took off 5 bases at V and 6 bases at J, with 13 bases between the two ends. CDR1 is SGHVS, CDR2 FQNEAQ, per germline. CDR3 loop: CASSPGVVDGYTF. As DNA, the CDR3 is TGTGCCAGCAGCCCAGGGGTGGTTGATGGCTACACCTTC.

The chain carries TRBV5-1 and TRBJ2-1, with 8 bases aligning to TRBD2. Trimming cost V 4 bases and J 7 bases; bases outside gene matches: 10. This CDR3 has 15 amino acids. Looked up from germline, CDR1 is SGHRS and CDR2 is YFSETQ. The CDR3 region has the DNA TGCGCCAGCAGCAACGGGGGGGCCTTTAGGAATGAGCAGTTCTTC. It yields the protein CASSNGGAFRNEQFF.

This clone has more than one count but fewer than ten. The chain employs TRBV6-1 and TRBJ1-6, with D tentatively TRBD1 (5 bases). CDR1 is MNHNS, CDR2 SASEGT, per germline. This CDR3 spans 14 amino acids. Deletions cut 3 bases from V and 8 bases from J, with 11 bases between. The CDR3: CASSDRARDSPLHF. The CDR3 nucleotides are TGTGCCAGCAGTGACAGGGCTCGGGATTCACCCCTCCACTTT.

This clone was detected only once. This sequence joins TRBV19 and TRBJ1-5; 8 bases match TRBD1. V was pared by 6 bases and J by 3 bases, with 7 bases of the junction left unmatched. The CDR3 extends over 15 amino acids. From germline, CDR1 is LNHDA and CDR2 SQIVND (reference sequence). The CDR3 protein is CASRDRAGYNQPQHF. The CDR3 DNA reads as TGTGCCAGTAGGGACAGGGCTGGGTACAATCAGCCCCAGCATTTT.

The chain has TRBV13 and TRBJ1-1; TRBD1 matches 11 bases. Germline CDR1 PRHDT, CDR2 FYEKMQ (reference sequence). The CDR3 contains 15 residues. V was clipped by 5 bases and J by 3 bases; unmatched bases: 5. CDR3 residues: CASSPGTGGDTEAFF. The CDR3, as DNA: TGTGCCAGCAGCCCCGGGACAGGGGGTGACACTGAAGCTTTCTTT. Full variable domain (remainder filled in from reference TRBV13 and TRBJ1-1): AAGVIQSPRHLIKEKRETATLKCYPIPRHDTVYWYQQGPGQDPQFLISFYEKMQSDKGSIPDRFSAQQFSDYHSELNMSSLELGDSALYFCASSPGTGGDTEAFFGQGTRLTVV.

The chain recombines TRBV6-1 with TRBJ1-6; TRBD1 matches at 7 bases. The germline V gene has CDR1 MNHNS and CDR2 SASEGT. After removal of 2 bases from V and 8 bases from J, the junction contained 6 bases not matched to a gene. This CDR3 is built from 15 residues. CDR3 nucleotide sequence: TGTGCCAGCAGTGAAAGACAGGGATCCCATTCACCCCTCCACTTT. Translation: CASSERQGSHSPLHF.

The chain couples TRBV28 to TRBJ1-5; TRBD1 is a possible D gene (6 bases). The CDR3 totals 13 residues. Deletions cut 8 bases from V and 6 bases from J, with 14 bases between. The germline CDR1 and CDR2 sequences are MDHEN and SYDVKM. The CDR3 bases are TGTGCCAGCTCCAGGGGTCTATCTCAGCCCCAGCATTTT. Translated, it gives CASSRGLSQPQHF.

The chain joins TRBV18 to TRBJ2-1, with 11 bases identical to TRBD2. J lost 2 bases, V lost 4 bases, and 1 base had no gene match. CDR3 length: 15 amino acids. CDR1 is KGHSH, CDR2 LQKENI, per germline. CDR3 loop: CASSLTSGTYNEQFF. As DNA, the CDR3 is TGTGCCAGCTCACTGACTAGCGGGACCTACAATGAGCAGTTCTTC.

The chain couples TRBV2 to TRBJ1-2; D is ambiguous. This CDR3 is built from 15 residues. Trimming removed 4 bases from V and 4 bases from J, with 16 bases in between. CDR1 is SNHLY, CDR2 FYNNEI, per germline. The CDR3 region has the DNA TGTGCCAGCAGTGGCAGTTTAAGGGCGGGCTATGGCTACACCTTC. Translated, it gives CASSGSLRAGYGYTF.

This clone was recorded only once. The chain joins TRBV27 to TRBJ1-5, with D tentatively TRBD1 (6 bases). The CDR3 has 19 amino acids. V was pared by 1 base and J by 0 bases, with 19 bases between. The germline V gene encodes CDR1 MNHEY and CDR2 SMNVEV (reference sequence). The CDR3 nucleotides read TGTGCCAGCAGTTTATATGGTGGCGCGAGGGGGAATAGCAATCAGCCCCAGCATTTT. This encodes CASSLYGGARGNSNQPQHF.

The rearrangement uses TRBV2 and TRBJ1-2, with 8 bases aligning to TRBD1. Unmatched junction bases numbered 10, after V lost 8 bases and J lost 8 bases. Germline CDR1 reads SNHLY; CDR2 reads FYNNEI. The CDR3 spans 13 residues. The CDR3 region is CASSTGALQGYTF. The CDR3 bases are TGTGCCAGCTCGACAGGGGCCCTTCAGGGCTACACCTTC.

This sequence joins TRBV19 and TRBJ1-5; no clear D gene. V was shortened by 7 bases and J by 0 bases, with 13 bases between the two germline ends. The germline V gene has CDR1 LNHDA and CDR2 SQIVND (reference sequence). The length of the CDR3 is 15 residues. CDR3 nucleotides: TGTGCCAGTAAGGGAGAACAGTATAGCAATCAGCCCCAGCATTTT. As protein: CASKGEQYSNQPQHF.

The V call is TRBV21-1, the J call TRBJ1-2; the table's D call, TRBD1, was not checked against the DNA. TRBV21-1 corresponds to a pseudogene. This CDR3 has 15 residues. The CDR3 nucleotides are TGTGCCAGCAGCAAAGTCGGGACAGGGGGATCTGGCTACACCTTC. It yields the protein CASSKVGTGGSGYTF.

The CDR3 reads CAMDRGKQETQYF. The CDR3 nucleotides are TGTGCCATGGACAGGGGAAAACAAGAGACCCAGTACTTC. The rearrangement uses TRBV30 and TRBJ2-5; the match to TRBD1 covers 9 bases. V shed 8 bases and J 2 bases; nucleotides not matched to a gene: 6. This CDR3 region has 13 residues. From germline, CDR1 is GTSNPN and CDR2 SVGIG (reference sequence).

The sample holds a few counts of this clone. V is TRBV18 and J is TRBJ2-7, with D perhaps TRBD1 (6 bases). Per the germline V gene, CDR1 is KGHSH and CDR2 is LQKENI. V gave up 5 bases and J gave up 3 bases, with 11 bases separating them. CDR3 length equals 13 residues. The CDR3 region has the DNA TGTGCCAGCTCAAGGACACAGGGCTACGAGCAGTACTTC. It yields the protein CASSRTQGYEQYF.

This clone was counted a few times. The chain joins TRBV3-1 (or the pseudogene TRBV3-2) to TRBJ1-2; D uncertain. The CDR3 runs to 13 residues. Germline V gene data show CDR1 as LGHDT and CDR2 as YNNKEL (reference sequence). Trimming took off 0 bases at V and 2 bases at J, with 4 bases between the two ends. CDR3 loop: CASSQERNYGYTF. In DNA, the CDR3 is TGTGCCAGCAGCCAAGAGAGGAACTATGGCTACACCTTC.

This chain joins TRBV19 and TRBJ1-2; D may be TRBD1 (5 bases). The germline gives CDR1 LNHDA, CDR2 SQIVND (reference sequence). The CDR3 totals 15 residues. Trimming removed 5 bases from V and 3 bases from J, with 16 bases in between. This CDR3 reads CASSPRAGPYYGYTF. The CDR3 DNA reads as TGTGCCAGTAGTCCCCGGGCAGGGCCCTACTATGGCTACACCTTC.

V gene TRBV6-5 combines with J gene TRBJ2-1; tentatively, D is TRBD1 (6 bases). This CDR3 is built from 16 residues. Germline CDR1 and CDR2: MNHEY and SVGAGI. Trimming left V 4 bases short and J 0 bases short, with 13 bases between. The CDR3 region is CASSSRTASSYNEQFF. The CDR3 DNA follows: TGTGCCAGCAGTTCGAGGACAGCGAGCTCCTACAATGAGCAGTTCTTC.